This T cell receptor beta chain was found in a study of early T cells in non-severe SARS-CoV-2 infection. The CDR3 consists of 17 residues. Trimming removed 8 bases from V and 0 bases from J, with 19 bases in between. CDR1 MNHNY and CDR2 SVGAGI come from the germline V gene (reference sequence). This clonotype was observed many times. The TCR library protocol was used to attach unique molecular identifiers. These identifiers were attached to individual cDNA molecules. One entry per CDR3 protein, called by TCRdb with MiXCR from the 5' RACE reads. The sample holds 87,000 or so distinct CDR3 sequences, around 15% seen once.

The rearrangement links TRBV6-6 to TRBJ1-4; D uncertain. This clonotype was sampled from an adult who was a healthcare worker with PCR-confirmed SARS-CoV-2 infection or an uninfected control (not recorded which). Sequences were obtained from whole blood. CDR3 bases: TGTGCCAGCCGGATCTCTGGGAGAGGTGCAACTAATGAAAAACTGTTTTTT. It codes for CASRISGRGATNEKLFF.